Presented here are 15 T cell receptor beta chains from one specimen sequenced in a study of blood T cell repertoires in COVID-19. TCRdb's copy holds only in-frame clones and misses some; the assay was immunoSEQ multiplex PCR. The table has around 140,000 clones, 87% seen once. Sequenced input: peripheral blood. These receptors came from a man older than 75 with acute or convalescent COVID-19.

This rearrangement joins TRBV5-1 to TRBJ2-1; 12 nucleotides agree with TRBD2. The CDR3 contains 16 residues. J gave up 8 bases and V 4 bases, and 10 bases lay outside the gene matches. From germline, CDR1 is SGHRS and CDR2 YFSETQ. Written as DNA, the CDR3 is TGCGCCAGCAGCCCAGGACTAGCGGGAACTAAGGATGAGCAGTTCTTC. This gives the protein CASSPGLAGTKDEQFF.

The rearrangement uses TRBV20-1 and TRBJ2-1; TRBD2 aligns across 7 bases. V lost 3 bases and J lost 8; bases outside the gene matches: 10. Germline CDR1 is DFQATT and CDR2 is SNEGSKA (reference sequence). The CDR3 length is 14 residues. CDR3 sequence reads: CSASGGRWFDEQFF. The CDR3 bases are TGCAGTGCTAGTGGCGGGAGATGGTTTGATGAGCAGTTCTTC.

The CDR3 sequence is CASSLNFAGGGYGYTF. The CDR3 coding sequence is TGTGCCAGCAGCCTAAATTTTGCAGGGGGCGGCTATGGCTACACCTTC. J is TRBJ1-2 and V is TRBV7-2, with TRBD1 matching over 8 bases. Germline V gene data show CDR1 as SGHTA and CDR2 as FQGNSA. The CDR3 runs 16 residues. V lost 5 bases to trimming and J lost 4 bases; unmatched junction nucleotides: 12.

This clone appeared a single time. The CDR3: CAWSVPGTGLYGYTF. CDR3 in DNA: TGTGCCTGGAGTGTACCCGGGACAGGCCTCTATGGCTACACCTTC. The chain links TRBV30 to TRBJ1-2; 8 bases are a match to TRBD1. The CDR3 has 15 amino acids. Germline values: CDR1 GTSNPN, CDR2 SVGIG (reference sequence). The trim removed 0 bases at V and 4 bases at J, leaving 7 bases unmatched.

This rearrangement joins TRBV12-3 or TRBV12-4 to TRBJ2-2; D is ambiguous. Trimming cost V 5 bases and J 7 bases, with 11 bases left between them. The CDR3 has 13 amino acids. CDR3 in amino acids: CASSITTGGELFF. Here the CDR3 DNA reads TGTGCCAGCAGTATAACTACGGGCGGGGAGCTGTTTTTT.

The chain employs TRBV7-2 and TRBJ2-7, with D tentatively TRBD2 (6 bases). This CDR3 is 16 amino acids long. In germline, CDR1 is SGHTA, CDR2 FQGNSA. The V and J ends lost 0 bases and 4 bases respectively, with 16 bases between them. The CDR3 nucleotides read TGTGCCAGCAGCTTAGCGAGAGGCAGGGCGGGGTACGAGCAGTACTTC. Translating it yields CASSLARGRAGYEQYF.

This sequence joins TRBV5-1 and TRBJ1-4; 10 bases map to TRBD1. The V segment lost 4 bases and the J segment 4 bases; nucleotides outside the gene matches: 4. The CDR3 is 15 amino acids. The germline V gene encodes CDR1 SGHRS and CDR2 YFSETQ. This chain's CDR3 is CASSPGQGGNEKLFF. CDR3 bases: TGCGCCAGCAGCCCTGGACAGGGGGGTAATGAAAAACTGTTTTTT.

The V and J genes are TRBV7-8 and TRBJ2-7, with 7 positions matching TRBD1. Looked up from germline, CDR1 is SGHVS and CDR2 is FQNEAQ. The CDR3 loop spans 14 amino acids. J lost 4 bases, V lost 5 bases, and 8 bases had no gene match. The CDR3 spells CASSLQGTEYEQYF. DNA of the CDR3: TGTGCCAGCAGCCTACAGGGGACGGAGTACGAGCAGTACTTC.

The J gene is TRBJ2-7, the V gene TRBV11-2; 14 bases are a match to TRBD2. The CDR3 covers 19 residues. The V gene end was trimmed by 1 base and the J gene end by 2 bases; junction bases not matched to a gene: 10. CDR1 is SGHAT, CDR2 FQNNGV, per germline. The CDR3 spells CASSLGGTSGSSYPYEQYF. The DNA of the CDR3 is TGTGCCAGCAGCTTAGGAGGGACTAGCGGGAGCTCATACCCCTACGAGCAGTACTTC.

The chain combines TRBV6-5 with TRBJ1-3, with D possibly TRBD1 on 5 matching bases. Trimming pared 8 bases from V and 0 bases from J, leaving 11 bases between. The CDR3 loop spans 14 amino acids. CDR1 and CDR2 from the germline V gene are MNHEY and SVGAGI. CDR3 nucleotides: TGTGCCAGCGGCCAGGGATACTCTGGAAACACCATATATTTT. Its protein is CASGQGYSGNTIYF.

This sequence joins TRBV7-2 and TRBJ1-3; D gene unclear. Germline V gene data show CDR1 as SGHTA and CDR2 as FQGNSA. V gave up 6 bases and J gave up 0 bases, with 3 bases separating them. CDR3 length equals 12 residues. Here the CDR3 reads CASSLSGNTIYF. CDR3 nucleotide sequence: TGTGCCAGCAGTCTCTCTGGAAACACCATATATTTT.

This chain links TRBV10-3 with TRBJ2-7; tentatively, D is TRBD2 (6 bases). This CDR3 contains 13 residues. The V end lost 4 bases, the J end lost 2 bases, and 9 bases lay between the germline ends. Germline V gene sequence: CDR1 ENHRY, CDR2 SYGVKD. CDR3 sequence: CAISGGVAYEQYF. The CDR3 nucleotides are TGTGCCATCAGTGGGGGGGTCGCCTACGAGCAGTACTTC.

The chain recombines TRBV6-5 with TRBJ1-3; D might be TRBD1 (6 bases). The germline V gene has CDR1 MNHEY and CDR2 SVGAGI. CDR3 size: 15 residues. The V end lost 7 bases, the J end lost 2 bases, and 15 bases lay between the germline ends. The CDR3 is CASTEGGVTGNTIYF. The CDR3 region has the DNA TGTGCCAGCACCGAAGGGGGGGTCACTGGAAACACCATATATTTT.

This chain joins TRBV3-1 (or the pseudogene TRBV3-2) and TRBJ1-1; possible D gene TRBD1, 5 bases. Trimming pared 3 bases from V and 1 base from J, leaving 12 bases between. The CDR3 sequence is 15 residues long. Looked up from germline, CDR1 is LGHDT and CDR2 is YNNKEL (reference sequence). CDR3 in DNA: TGTGCCAGCAGCCACCACGGGGGAGGGAACACTGAAGCTTTCTTT. It specifies CASSHHGGGNTEAFF.

This sequence joins TRBV2 and TRBJ1-4; D is possibly TRBD1 (6 bases). Germline lookup yields CDR1 SNHLY and CDR2 FYNNEI. This CDR3 spans 12 amino acids. Trimming removed 6 bases at V and 11 bases at J, with 13 bases between. The CDR3, as DNA: TGTGCCAGCAGGTACAGGGAGCCCAAACTGTTTTTT. Translating gives CASRYREPKLFF.